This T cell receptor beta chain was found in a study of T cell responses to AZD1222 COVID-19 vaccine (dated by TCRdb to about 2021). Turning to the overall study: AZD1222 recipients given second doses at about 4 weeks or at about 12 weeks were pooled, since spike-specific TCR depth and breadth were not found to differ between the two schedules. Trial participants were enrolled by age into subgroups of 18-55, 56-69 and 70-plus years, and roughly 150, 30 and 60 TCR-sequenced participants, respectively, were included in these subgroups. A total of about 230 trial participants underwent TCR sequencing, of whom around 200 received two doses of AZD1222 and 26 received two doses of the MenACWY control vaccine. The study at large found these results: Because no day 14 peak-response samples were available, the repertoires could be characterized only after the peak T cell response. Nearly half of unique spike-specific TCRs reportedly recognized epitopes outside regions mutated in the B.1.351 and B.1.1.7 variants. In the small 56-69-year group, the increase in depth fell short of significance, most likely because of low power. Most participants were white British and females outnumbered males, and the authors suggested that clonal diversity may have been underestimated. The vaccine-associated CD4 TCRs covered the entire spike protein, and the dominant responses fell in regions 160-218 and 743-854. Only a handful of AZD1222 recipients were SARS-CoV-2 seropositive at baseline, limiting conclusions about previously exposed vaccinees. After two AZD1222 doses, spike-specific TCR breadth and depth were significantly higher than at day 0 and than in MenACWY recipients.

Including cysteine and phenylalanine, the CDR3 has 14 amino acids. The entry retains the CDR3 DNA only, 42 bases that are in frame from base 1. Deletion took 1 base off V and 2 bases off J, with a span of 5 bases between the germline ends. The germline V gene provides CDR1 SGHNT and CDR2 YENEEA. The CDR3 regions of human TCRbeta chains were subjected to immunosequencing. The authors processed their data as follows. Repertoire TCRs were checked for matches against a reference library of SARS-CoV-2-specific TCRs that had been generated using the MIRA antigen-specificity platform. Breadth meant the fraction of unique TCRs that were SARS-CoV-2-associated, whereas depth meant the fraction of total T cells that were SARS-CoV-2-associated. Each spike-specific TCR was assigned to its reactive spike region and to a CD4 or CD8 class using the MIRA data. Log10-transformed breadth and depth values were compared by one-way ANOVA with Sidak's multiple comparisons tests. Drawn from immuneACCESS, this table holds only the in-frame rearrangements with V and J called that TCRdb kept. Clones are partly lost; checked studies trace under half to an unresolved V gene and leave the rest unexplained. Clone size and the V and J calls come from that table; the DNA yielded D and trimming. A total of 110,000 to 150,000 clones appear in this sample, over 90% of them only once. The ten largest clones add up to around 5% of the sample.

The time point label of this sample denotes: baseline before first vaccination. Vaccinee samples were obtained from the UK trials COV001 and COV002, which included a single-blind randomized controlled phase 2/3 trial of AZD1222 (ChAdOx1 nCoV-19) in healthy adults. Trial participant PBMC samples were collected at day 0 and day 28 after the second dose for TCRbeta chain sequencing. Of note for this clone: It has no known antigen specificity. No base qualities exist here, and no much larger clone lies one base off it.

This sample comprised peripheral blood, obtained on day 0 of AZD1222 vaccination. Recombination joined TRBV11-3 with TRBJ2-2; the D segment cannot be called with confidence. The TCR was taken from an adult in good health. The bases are TGTGCCAGCAGCTTAGCCTTAAACACCGGGGAGCTGTTTTTT. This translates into CASSLALNTGELFF.